This T cell receptor (beta chain) is drawn from a study of beta chain features in type 1 diabetes. V lost 1 base to trimming and J lost 2 bases, with 12 bases between them. Germline assignment: CDR1 MNHNS and CDR2 SASEGT. This CDR3 region has 15 residues. The investigators reverse transcribed all of the isolated RNA, so they sequenced expressed TCRB transcripts. Sequencing was performed with immunoSEQ multiplex PCR; in TCRdb, only in-frame clones are kept and a portion is missing. Of 860,000 or so clones listed, 15% to 20% were seen once; the top ten hold 0.02% to 0.03%. Sorting based on CD45RO/CCR7/CD25/CD127/CD95/CD27 separated CD4+ naive, central memory, regulatory and stem cell-like memory cells.

The sequence was collected from a woman aged 18-30 years in good health. The V gene is TRBV6-1, the J gene TRBJ2-7, with a tentative D call TRBD2 (6 bases). Source material: naive CD4+ T cells from blood. This chain's CDR3 is CASSEGLVSTYEQYF. CDR3 nucleotides: TGTGCCAGCAGTGAAGGACTAGTTTCGACCTACGAGCAGTACTTC.